This T cell receptor beta chain derives from a study of patients and donors after allogeneic stem cell transplantation (TCRdb year 2020). To prepare the library, RT-PCR was applied. The sequencer was a NextSeq 550. In-frame beta chains were kept once TCRdb had trimmed the public reads at Q25 with fastp and called clones with MiXCR. When rows share a CDR3 protein, they turn into one entry using the most common DNA and genes. The sample table holds more than 850,000 distinct CDR3 sequences, of which under 20% were seen once. The ten top clones hold approximately 5.9% of the sample. V is cut by 5 bases and J by 1 base, and the space between the germline ends is 15 bases. The CDR3 contains 15 residues, cysteine and phenylalanine counted. The sequence is cut down to CDR3 DNA, 45 bases in frame from base 1. CDR1 and CDR2, looked up from the germline V gene (reference sequence), are DFQATT and SNEGSKA. A remark on this clonotype: Its antigen is unknown. No qualities accompany the bases; no much larger clone lies one base away.

This TCR was recovered from a human donor who was either an allogeneic HSCT recipient or a stem cell or donor lymphocyte infusion donor (not recorded which). It is not recorded whose cells these are; they may come from a transplant donor. Sequenced material: blood, either unsorted or a sorted T cell fraction (not recorded which). The chain links TRBV20-1 with TRBJ2-4; the D gene is not confidently resolved. In nucleotide form, the sequence is TGCAGTGCTTTGGACCATCCTCTGGCCAAAAACATTCAGTACTTC. This translates into CSALDHPLAKNIQYF.